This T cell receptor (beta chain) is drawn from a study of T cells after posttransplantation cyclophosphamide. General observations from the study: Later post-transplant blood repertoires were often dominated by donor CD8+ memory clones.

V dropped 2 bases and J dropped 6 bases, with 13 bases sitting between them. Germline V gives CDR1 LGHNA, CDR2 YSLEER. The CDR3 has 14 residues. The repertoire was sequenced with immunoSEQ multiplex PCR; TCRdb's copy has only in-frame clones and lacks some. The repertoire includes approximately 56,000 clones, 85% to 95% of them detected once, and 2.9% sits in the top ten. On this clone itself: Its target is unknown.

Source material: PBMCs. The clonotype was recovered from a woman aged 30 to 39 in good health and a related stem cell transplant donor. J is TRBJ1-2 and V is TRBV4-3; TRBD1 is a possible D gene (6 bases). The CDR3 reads CASSQQGTWHGYTF. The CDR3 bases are TGCGCCAGCAGCCAACAGGGGACCTGGCATGGCTACACCTTC.